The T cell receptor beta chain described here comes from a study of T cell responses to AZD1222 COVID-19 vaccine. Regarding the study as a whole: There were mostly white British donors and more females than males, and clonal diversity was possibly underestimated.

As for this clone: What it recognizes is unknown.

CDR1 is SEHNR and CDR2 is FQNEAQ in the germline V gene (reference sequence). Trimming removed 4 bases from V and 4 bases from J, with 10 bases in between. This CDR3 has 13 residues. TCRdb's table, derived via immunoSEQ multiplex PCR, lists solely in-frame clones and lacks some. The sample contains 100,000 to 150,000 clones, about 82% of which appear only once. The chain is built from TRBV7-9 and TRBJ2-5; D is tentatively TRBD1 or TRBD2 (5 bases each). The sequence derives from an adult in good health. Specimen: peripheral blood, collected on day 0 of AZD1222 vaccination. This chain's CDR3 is CASSSQRGETQYF. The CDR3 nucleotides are TGTGCCAGCAGCTCCCAGAGGGGAGAGACCCAGTACTTC.